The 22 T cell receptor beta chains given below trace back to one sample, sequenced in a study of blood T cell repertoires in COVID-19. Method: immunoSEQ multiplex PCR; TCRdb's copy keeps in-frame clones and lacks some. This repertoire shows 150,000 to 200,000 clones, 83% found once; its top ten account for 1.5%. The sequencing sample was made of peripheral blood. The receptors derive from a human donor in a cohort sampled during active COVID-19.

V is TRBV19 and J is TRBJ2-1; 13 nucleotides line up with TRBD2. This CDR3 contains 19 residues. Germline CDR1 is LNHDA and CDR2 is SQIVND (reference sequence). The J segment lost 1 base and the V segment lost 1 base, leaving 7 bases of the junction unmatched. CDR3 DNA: TGTGCCAGTAGTATAGCAGGACTAGCGGGAGAAGGGTCCTACAATGAGCAGTTCTTC. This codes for CASSIAGLAGEGSYNEQFF.

The CDR3 bases are TGTGCCAGCATCCCACGGGACAGGGGTTCCTACGAGCAGTACTTC. Protein sequence: CASIPRDRGSYEQYF. This chain uses TRBV6-2 or TRBV6-3 with TRBJ2-7, with 10 bases that match TRBD1. Germline CDR1 and CDR2: MNHEY and SVGEGT. J lost 1 base, V lost 7 bases, and 7 bases had no gene match. CDR3 size: 15 residues.

CDR3 nucleotides: TGTGCCAGCAGTTCGGTCTCTGGGGCCAACGTCCTGACTTTC. It translates to CASSSVSGANVLTF. This chain uses TRBV7-3 with TRBJ2-6; no reliable D call. The germline V gene has CDR1 SGHTA and CDR2 FQGTGA. This CDR3 has 14 amino acids. V lost 6 bases and J lost 0, with 6 bases in between. The entire variable domain, with the rest obtained from reference TRBV7-3 and TRBJ2-6, is as follows: GAGVSQTPSNKVTEKGKYVELRCDPISGHTALYWYRQSLGQGPEFLIYFQGTGAADDSGLPNDRFFAVRPEGSVSTLKIQRTERGDSAVYLCASSSVSGANVLTFGAGSRLTVL.

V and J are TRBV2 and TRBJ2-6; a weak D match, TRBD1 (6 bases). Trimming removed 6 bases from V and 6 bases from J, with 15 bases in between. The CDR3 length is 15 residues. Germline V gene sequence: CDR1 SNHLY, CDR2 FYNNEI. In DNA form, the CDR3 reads TGTGCCAGCAGGGGACAAACCACTGAGGCCAACGTCCTGACTTTC. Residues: CASRGQTTEANVLTF.

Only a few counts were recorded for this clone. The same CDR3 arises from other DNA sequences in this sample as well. The DNA for the CDR3 is TGTGCCAGTAGTCCTCGCGGCTACAATGAGCAGTTCTTC. Its translation: CASSPRGYNEQFF. The chain recombines TRBV19 with TRBJ2-1; the D is unclear. The germline V and J ends were trimmed by 5 bases and 3 bases, with 8 bases remaining between them. The CDR3 totals 13 residues. Looked up from germline, CDR1 is LNHDA and CDR2 is SQIVND (reference sequence). The full variable domain, in which reference TRBV19 and TRBJ2-1 provide the parts outside the CDR3, is DGGITQSPKYLFRKEGQNVTLSCEQNLNHDAMYWYRQDPGQGLRLIYYSQIVNDFQKGDIAEGYSVSREKKESFPLTVTSAQKNPTAFYLCASSPRGYNEQFFGPGTRLTVL.

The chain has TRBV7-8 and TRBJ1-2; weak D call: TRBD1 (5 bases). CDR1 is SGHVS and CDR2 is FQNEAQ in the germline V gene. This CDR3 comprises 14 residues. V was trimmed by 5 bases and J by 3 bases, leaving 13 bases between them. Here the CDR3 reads CASSQGAVYYGYTF. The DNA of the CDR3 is TGTGCCAGCAGCCAAGGGGCGGTTTACTATGGCTACACCTTC. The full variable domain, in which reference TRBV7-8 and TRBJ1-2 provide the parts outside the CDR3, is GAGVSQSPRYKVAKRGQDVALRCDPISGHVSLFWYQQALGQGPEFLTYFQNEAQLDKSGLPSDRFFAERPEGSVSTLKIQRTQQEDSAVYLCASSQGAVYYGYTFGSGTRLTVV.

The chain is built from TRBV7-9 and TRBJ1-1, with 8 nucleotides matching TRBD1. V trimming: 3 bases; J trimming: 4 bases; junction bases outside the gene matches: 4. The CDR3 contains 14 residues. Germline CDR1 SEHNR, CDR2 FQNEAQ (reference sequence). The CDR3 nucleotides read TGTGCCAGCAGCTTTCAGGGGGCGCCCACTGAAGCTTTCTTT. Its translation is CASSFQGAPTEAFF.

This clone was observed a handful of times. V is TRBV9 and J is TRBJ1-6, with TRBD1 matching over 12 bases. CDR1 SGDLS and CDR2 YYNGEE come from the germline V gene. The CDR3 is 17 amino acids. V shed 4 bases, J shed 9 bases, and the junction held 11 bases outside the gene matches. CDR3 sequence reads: CASSRKSGTGGSSPLHF. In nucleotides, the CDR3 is TGTGCCAGCAGCCGGAAATCTGGGACAGGGGGCTCTTCACCCCTCCACTTT.

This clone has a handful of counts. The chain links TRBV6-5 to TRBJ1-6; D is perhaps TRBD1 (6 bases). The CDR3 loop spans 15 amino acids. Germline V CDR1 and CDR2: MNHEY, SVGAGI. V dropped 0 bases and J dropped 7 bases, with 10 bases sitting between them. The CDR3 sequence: CASSYSQGLNSPLHF. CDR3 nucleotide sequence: TGTGCCAGCAGTTACTCACAGGGTCTAAATTCACCCCTCCACTTT.

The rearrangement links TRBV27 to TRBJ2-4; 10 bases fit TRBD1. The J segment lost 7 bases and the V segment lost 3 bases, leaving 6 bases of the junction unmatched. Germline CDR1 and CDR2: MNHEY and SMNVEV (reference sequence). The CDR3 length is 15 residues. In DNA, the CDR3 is TGTGCCAGCAGTTTCGACAGGGGGCCGGAGAACATTCAGTACTTC. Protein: CASSFDRGPENIQYF.

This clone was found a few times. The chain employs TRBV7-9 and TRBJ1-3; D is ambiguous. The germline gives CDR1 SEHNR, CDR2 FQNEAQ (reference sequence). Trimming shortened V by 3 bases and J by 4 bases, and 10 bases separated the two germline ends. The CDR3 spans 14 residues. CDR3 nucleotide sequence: TGTGCCAGCAGCTTTAAGGGAGGCGGAAACACCATATATTTT. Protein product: CASSFKGGGNTIYF. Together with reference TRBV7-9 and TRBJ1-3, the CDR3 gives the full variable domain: DTGVSQNPRHKITKRGQNVTFRCDPISEHNRLYWYRQTLGQGPEFLTYFQNEAQLEKSRLLSDRFSAERPKGSFSTLEIQRTEQGDSAMYLCASSFKGGGNTIYFGEGSWLTVV.

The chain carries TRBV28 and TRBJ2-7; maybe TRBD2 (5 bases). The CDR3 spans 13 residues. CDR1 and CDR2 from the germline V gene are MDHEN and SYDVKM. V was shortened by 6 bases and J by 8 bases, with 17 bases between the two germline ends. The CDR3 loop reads CASSPQTGVQQYF. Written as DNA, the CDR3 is TGTGCCAGCAGCCCCCAGACCGGGGTGCAGCAGTACTTC.

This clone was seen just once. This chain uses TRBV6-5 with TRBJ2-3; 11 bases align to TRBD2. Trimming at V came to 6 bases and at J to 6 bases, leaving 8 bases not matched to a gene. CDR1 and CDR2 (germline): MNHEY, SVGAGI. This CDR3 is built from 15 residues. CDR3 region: CASRQLAGGWDTQYF. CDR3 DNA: TGTGCCAGCAGACAGCTAGCGGGGGGCTGGGATACGCAGTATTTT.

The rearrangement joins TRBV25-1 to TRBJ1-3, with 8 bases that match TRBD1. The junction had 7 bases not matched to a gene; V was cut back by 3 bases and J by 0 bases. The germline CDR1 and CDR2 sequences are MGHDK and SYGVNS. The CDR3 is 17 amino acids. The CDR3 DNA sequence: TGTGCCAGCAGTGACCCAGGGGGCCCCTTCTCTGGAAACACCATATATTTT. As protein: CASSDPGGPFSGNTIYF.

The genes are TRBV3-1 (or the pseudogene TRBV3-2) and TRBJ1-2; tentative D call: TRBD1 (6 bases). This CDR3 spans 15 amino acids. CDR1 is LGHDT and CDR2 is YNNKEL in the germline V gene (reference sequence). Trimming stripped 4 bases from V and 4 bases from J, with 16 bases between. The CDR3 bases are TGTGCCAGCAGCCCAATGAGGGGGGGCGGCTATGGCTACACCTTC. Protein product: CASSPMRGGGYGYTF.

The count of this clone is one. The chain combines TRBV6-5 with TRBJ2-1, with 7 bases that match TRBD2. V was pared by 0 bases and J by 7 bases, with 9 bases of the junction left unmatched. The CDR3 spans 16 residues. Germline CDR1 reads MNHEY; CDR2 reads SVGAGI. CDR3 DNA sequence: TGTGCCAGCAGTTACTCGAGTCGCGGGAGTAGGAATGAGCAGTTCTTC. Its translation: CASSYSSRGSRNEQFF.

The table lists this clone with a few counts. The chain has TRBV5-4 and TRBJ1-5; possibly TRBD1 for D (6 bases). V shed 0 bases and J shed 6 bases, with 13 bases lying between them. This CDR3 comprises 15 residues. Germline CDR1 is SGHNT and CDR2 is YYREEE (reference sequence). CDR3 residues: CASSLDRGASQPQHF. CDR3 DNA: TGTGCCAGCAGCTTGGATCGGGGGGCGAGTCAGCCCCAGCATTTT.

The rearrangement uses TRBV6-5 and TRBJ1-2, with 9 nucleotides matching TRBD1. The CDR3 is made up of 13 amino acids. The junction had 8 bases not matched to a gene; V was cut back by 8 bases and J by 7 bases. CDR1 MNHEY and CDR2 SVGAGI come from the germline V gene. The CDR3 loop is CASGGTGGFGYTF. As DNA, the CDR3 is TGTGCCAGCGGGGGCACAGGGGGCTTTGGCTACACCTTC.

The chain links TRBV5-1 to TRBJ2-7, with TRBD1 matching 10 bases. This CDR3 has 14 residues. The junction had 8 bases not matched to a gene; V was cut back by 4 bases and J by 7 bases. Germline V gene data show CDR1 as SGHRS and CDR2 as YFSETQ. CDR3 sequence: CASSARQGAKEQYF. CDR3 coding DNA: TGCGCCAGCAGCGCTCGACAGGGGGCGAAAGAGCAGTACTTC.

CDR3 coding DNA: TGTGCCACCAGTGATTTACGGGGTGGCTACACCTTC. It yields the protein CATSDLRGGYTF. V usage is TRBV24-1 and J usage is TRBJ1-2; D unresolved. V dropped 1 base and J dropped 7 bases, with 6 bases sitting between them. CDR3 length: 12 amino acids. In germline, CDR1 is KGHDR, CDR2 SFDVKD.

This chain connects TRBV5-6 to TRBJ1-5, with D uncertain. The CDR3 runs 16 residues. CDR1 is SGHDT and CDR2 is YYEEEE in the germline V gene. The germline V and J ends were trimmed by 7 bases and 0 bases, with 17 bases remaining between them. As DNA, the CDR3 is TGTGCCAGCGGGGTAGGAGGGCCCGATAGCAATCAGCCCCAGCATTTT. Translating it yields CASGVGGPDSNQPQHF.

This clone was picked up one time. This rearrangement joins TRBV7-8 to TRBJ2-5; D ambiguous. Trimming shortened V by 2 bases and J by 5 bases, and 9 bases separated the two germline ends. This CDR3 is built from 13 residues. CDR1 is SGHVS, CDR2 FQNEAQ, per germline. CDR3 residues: CASSLIEEETQYF. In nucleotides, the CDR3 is TGTGCCAGCAGCTTAATTGAGGAGGAGACCCAGTACTTC.